This T cell receptor beta chain is from a study of cytomegalovirus exposure and HLA in healthy donors. Overall study context: As an earlier analysis found, roughly 180 million T cells yielded approximately 100 million unique TCR beta sequences.

Study observations and caveats: The authors listed 150 or so TCR beta chains as cytomegalovirus-associated.

Amplification used 60 Vbeta primers and 13 Jbeta primers. In the original workflow: Unique TCR beta chains totaled 80 million to 100 million in a later count, with roughly 10 million of them shared. Produced via immunoSEQ multiplex PCR; TCRdb's table is partial and in-frame only. The DNA was the basis for D and trimming; V, J and clone size are from that table. The sample holds 110,000 or so clones, about 77% seen once. The table lists this clone with a few counts. The antigen is unknown. This sequence originates from a woman between 25 and 40 years old in good health and CMV-seropositive. The source material was PBMCs.

The CDR3: CASSRQGSAETQYF. The CDR3 DNA reads TGTGCCAGCAGCAGACAGGGGTCGGCAGAGACCCAGTACTTC. V gene TRBV9 combines with J gene TRBJ2-5; 8 bases map to TRBD1. Germline lookup yields CDR1 SGDLS and CDR2 YYNGEE. V was pared by 4 bases and J by 4 bases, with 6 bases of the junction left unmatched. The CDR3 loop spans 14 amino acids.